This entry lists 21 T cell receptor beta chains sequenced from one sample in a study of early stage breast cancer tumors. Using immunoSEQ multiplex PCR, the repertoire was profiled, and TCRdb retains in-frame clones only, with some absent. The sample has about 15,000 clones, 84% seen once. The sequenced material came from normal breast tissue next to the tumor. The source of these receptors is a person in their twenties or thirties with breast cancer.

V usage is TRBV25-1 and J usage is TRBJ1-1; D uncertain. The V end lost 1 base, the J end lost 1 base, and 7 bases lay between the germline ends. This CDR3 is 14 amino acids long. CDR1 and CDR2 from the germline V gene are MGHDK and SYGVNS. The CDR3: CASSESSGNTEAFF. CDR3 coding DNA: TGTGCCAGCAGTGAATCAAGTGGGAACACTGAAGCTTTCTTT.

This chain joins TRBV30 and TRBJ1-6; a weak D match, TRBD1 (6 bases). The germline V gene has CDR1 GTSNPN and CDR2 SVGIG (reference sequence). Deletions cut 2 bases from V and 0 bases from J, with 20 bases between. This CDR3 is built from 19 residues. The CDR3 spells CAWSPITGWSGSYNSPLHF. The CDR3 DNA sequence: TGTGCCTGGAGTCCCATCACAGGGTGGTCCGGCTCCTATAATTCACCCCTCCACTTT. Combining the CDR3 with reference TRBV30 and TRBJ1-6 gives the whole variable domain SQTIHQWPATLVQPVGSPLSLECTVEGTSNPNLYWYRQAAGRGLQLLFYSVGIGQISSEVPQNLSASRPQDRQFILSSKKLLLSDSGFYLCAWSPITGWSGSYNSPLHFGNGTRLTVT.

The CDR3 sequence is CASSFRQGQAGELFF. The CDR3 nucleotides are TGTGCCAGTAGTTTTCGACAGGGGCAGGCCGGGGAGCTGTTTTTT. This sequence joins TRBV19 and TRBJ2-2; 8 positions match TRBD1. Germline CDR1 reads LNHDA; CDR2 reads SQIVND (reference sequence). The trim removed 5 bases at V and 6 bases at J, leaving 8 bases unmatched. The length of the CDR3 is 15 residues. The full variable domain, with the rest looked up from reference TRBV19 and TRBJ2-2, is DGGITQSPKYLFRKEGQNVTLSCEQNLNHDAMYWYRQDPGQGLRLIYYSQIVNDFQKGDIAEGYSVSREKKESFPLTVTSAQKNPTAFYLCASSFRQGQAGELFFGEGSRLTVL.

The chain has TRBV6-5 and TRBJ1-1; no firm D call. This CDR3 spans 12 amino acids. Germline CDR1 and CDR2: MNHEY and SVGAGI. Trimming removed 4 bases from V and 1 base from J, with 4 bases in between. In nucleotides, the CDR3 is TGTGCCAGCAGTTCAGGGAACACTGAAGCTTTCTTT. It specifies CASSSGNTEAFF.

The chain joins TRBV6-1 to TRBJ2-7, with D perhaps matching TRBD1 or TRBD2 (5 bases each). V was trimmed by 3 bases and J by 1 base, leaving 10 bases between them. This CDR3 has 14 amino acids. CDR1 MNHNS and CDR2 SASEGT come from the germline V gene. The CDR3 loop is CASSERDPSYEQYF. The CDR3 nucleotides are TGTGCCAGCAGTGAGAGGGACCCTTCCTACGAGCAGTACTTC.

The chain combines TRBV2 with TRBJ1-3; no reliable D call. The germline gives CDR1 SNHLY, CDR2 FYNNEI. The CDR3 totals 13 residues. The V end lost 2 bases, the J end lost 5 bases, and 7 bases lay between the germline ends. The CDR3 nucleotides read TGTGCCAGCAGTGAACGATGGAGAAACACCATATATTTT. This sequence encodes CASSERWRNTIYF.

The V and J genes are TRBV7-6 and TRBJ2-6; D remains unclear. The germline CDR1 and CDR2 sequences are SGHVS and FNYEAQ. V lost 10 bases to trimming and J lost 0 bases, with 10 bases between them. The length of the CDR3 is 14 residues. The CDR3 DNA follows: TGTGCCACAGCCGGCGCCTCTGGGGCCAACGTCCTGACTTTC. It codes for CATAGASGANVLTF.

The chain's CDR3 is CASSFTPWGGDYEQYF. CDR3 in DNA: TGTGCCAGCAGTTTCACCCCATGGGGGGGTGACTACGAGCAGTACTTC. This chain joins TRBV28 and TRBJ2-7, with 7 bases that match TRBD2. The CDR3 runs to 16 residues. Germline V CDR1 and CDR2: MDHEN, SYDVKM. The J segment lost 3 bases and the V segment lost 3 bases, leaving 11 bases of the junction unmatched.

The V call is TRBV7-9, the J call TRBJ2-3, with D maybe TRBD1 (6 bases). CDR1 is SEHNR, CDR2 FQNEAQ, per germline (reference sequence). V lost 4 bases and J 3 bases, leaving 14 bases between the germline ends. The CDR3 consists of 15 residues. The CDR3 bases are TGTGCCAGCAGCTCACTCTTGGGGGCTACAGATACGCAGTATTTT. Its translation: CASSSLLGATDTQYF.

The V call is TRBV4-3, the J call TRBJ1-4, with TRBD1 as a possible D gene (5 bases). CDR3 length equals 15 residues. With 0 bases removed from V and 6 bases from J, the gap between germline ends came to 11 bases. Germline V gene sequence: CDR1 LGHNA, CDR2 YSLEER. The CDR3 coding sequence is TGCGCCAGCAGCCAAGATCTGGGGGTTCATGAAAAACTGTTTTTT. Translated: CASSQDLGVHEKLFF.

The chain recombines TRBV6-5 with TRBJ2-3; 7 nucleotides align to TRBD1. Germline CDR1 and CDR2: MNHEY and SVGAGI. Losses at the gene ends were 10 bases for V and 6 bases for J; bases not matched to a gene: 16. The CDR3 totals 15 residues. This chain's CDR3 is CATAPGTAHWDTQYF. The CDR3, as DNA: TGTGCCACTGCACCCGGGACAGCTCACTGGGATACGCAGTATTTT.

This clone has more than one count but fewer than ten. The gene calls are TRBV19 and TRBJ2-2; tentative D call: TRBD1 (6 bases). Between the trimmed V and J ends, which lost 6 bases and 3 bases, there was a span of 17 bases. The germline V gene has CDR1 LNHDA and CDR2 SQIVND (reference sequence). The CDR3 length is 16 residues. CDR3 coding DNA: TGTGCCAGTAGCTCCAGTACAGGGACGTACACCGGGGAGCTGTTTTTT. Translating it yields CASSSSTGTYTGELFF.

The chain is built from TRBV14 and TRBJ2-1; D is uncertain. This CDR3 has 14 residues. The germline V gene encodes CDR1 SGHDN and CDR2 FVKESK. Between the trimmed V and J ends, which lost 3 bases and 0 bases, there was a span of 6 bases. CDR3 loop: CASSQWSSYNEQFF. For the CDR3, the DNA is TGTGCCAGCAGCCAGTGGAGCTCCTACAATGAGCAGTTCTTC.

CDR3 DNA: TGCAGCGTAGTGGTCCTACAGGGGGGGTACGAGCAGTACTTC. Protein: CSVVVLQGGYEQYF. The chain has TRBV29-1 and TRBJ2-7; a possible D gene is TRBD1 (8 bases). V lost 6 bases and J 4 bases, leaving 19 bases between the germline ends. The CDR3 is made up of 14 amino acids. Germline lookup yields CDR1 SQVTM and CDR2 ANQGSEA.

This clone was seen only once. This chain connects TRBV19 to TRBJ2-3; TRBD1 matches at 8 bases. From germline, CDR1 is LNHDA and CDR2 SQIVND (reference sequence). V was pared by 6 bases and J by 2 bases, with 4 bases of the junction left unmatched. The CDR3 runs to 14 residues. CDR3 loop: CASRPGQATDTQYF. In DNA form, the CDR3 reads TGTGCCAGTAGGCCGGGACAGGCCACAGATACGCAGTATTTT. Filled out from reference TRBV19 and TRBJ2-3, the complete variable domain reads DGGITQSPKYLFRKEGQNVTLSCEQNLNHDAMYWYRQDPGQGLRLIYYSQIVNDFQKGDIAEGYSVSREKKESFPLTVTSAQKNPTAFYLCASRPGQATDTQYFGPGTRLTVL.

The rearrangement joins TRBV7-6 to TRBJ2-4; D is possibly TRBD2 (6 bases). The CDR3 runs to 18 residues. The germline V gene encodes CDR1 SGHVS and CDR2 FNYEAQ. V was pared by 2 bases and J by 7 bases, with 24 bases between. The CDR3 loop reads CASSLLPAGPLRGNIQYF. DNA for the CDR3: TGTGCCAGCAGCTTATTACCAGCGGGCCCCCTGCGAGGTAACATTCAGTACTTC.

This chain uses TRBV2 with TRBJ1-2; D uncertain. CDR3 length: 12 residues. Trimming stripped 6 bases from V and 4 bases from J, with 9 bases between. From germline, CDR1 is SNHLY and CDR2 FYNNEI. Here the CDR3 reads CASRGGSYGYTF. The CDR3 DNA reads TGTGCCAGCAGAGGAGGCAGCTATGGCTACACCTTC.

The sample holds a few counts of this clone. The genes are TRBV4-2 and TRBJ2-7; D may correspond to TRBD1 or TRBD2 (5 bases each). This CDR3 contains 15 residues. Germline CDR1 LGHNA, CDR2 YNFKEQ. V shed 2 bases and J shed 5 bases, with 16 bases lying between them. CDR3 loop: CASSQRYSEGNEQYF. In DNA form, the CDR3 reads TGTGCCAGCAGCCAACGTTATAGTGAGGGGAACGAGCAGTACTTC.

The V call is TRBV7-2, the J call TRBJ2-3; no firm D call. Trimming shortened V by 5 bases and J by 3 bases, and 3 bases separated the two germline ends. The CDR3 extends over 11 amino acids. Germline assignment: CDR1 SGHTA and CDR2 FQGNSA. The CDR3 loop is CASSKTDTQYF. The CDR3 DNA follows: TGTGCCAGCAGCAAGACAGATACGCAGTATTTT.

The chain is built from TRBV2 and TRBJ1-2, with unresolved D. The V and J ends lost 2 bases and 7 bases respectively, with 5 bases between them. From germline, CDR1 is SNHLY and CDR2 FYNNEI. This CDR3 region has 11 residues. The CDR3 nucleotides are TGTGCCAGCAGTGAAATCGTTGGCTACACCTTC. The encoded protein is CASSEIVGYTF.

The chain couples TRBV27 to TRBJ1-2; 9 bases are shared with TRBD1. The CDR3 loop spans 15 amino acids. Germline CDR1 is MNHEY and CDR2 is SMNVEV (reference sequence). Trimming cost V 5 bases and J 1 base; bases outside gene matches: 5. The CDR3 here is CASSQQGAGNYGYTF. The CDR3 DNA is TGTGCCAGCAGTCAACAGGGGGCAGGTAACTATGGCTACACCTTC.